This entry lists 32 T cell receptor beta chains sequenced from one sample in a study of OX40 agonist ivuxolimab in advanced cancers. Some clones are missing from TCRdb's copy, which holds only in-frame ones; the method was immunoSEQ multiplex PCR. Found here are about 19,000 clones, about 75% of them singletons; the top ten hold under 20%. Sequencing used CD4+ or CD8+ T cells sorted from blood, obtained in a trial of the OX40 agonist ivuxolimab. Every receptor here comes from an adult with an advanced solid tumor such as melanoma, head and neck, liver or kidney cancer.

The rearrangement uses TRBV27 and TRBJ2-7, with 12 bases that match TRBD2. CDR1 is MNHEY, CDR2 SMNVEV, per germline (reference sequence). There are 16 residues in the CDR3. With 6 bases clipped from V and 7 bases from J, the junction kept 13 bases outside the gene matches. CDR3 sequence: CASSPSVGLAGWEQYF. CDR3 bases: TGTGCCAGCAGCCCCTCGGTTGGACTAGCGGGATGGGAGCAGTACTTC.

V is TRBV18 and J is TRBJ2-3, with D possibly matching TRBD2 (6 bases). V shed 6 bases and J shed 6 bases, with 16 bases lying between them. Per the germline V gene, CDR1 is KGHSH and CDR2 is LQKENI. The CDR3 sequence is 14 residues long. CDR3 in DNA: TGTGCCAGCTCGAAGTCGGAGGGCCAGGATACGCAGTATTTT. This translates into CASSKSEGQDTQYF.

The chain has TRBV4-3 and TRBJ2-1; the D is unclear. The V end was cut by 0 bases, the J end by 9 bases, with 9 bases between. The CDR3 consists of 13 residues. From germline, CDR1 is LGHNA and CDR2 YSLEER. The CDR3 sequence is CASSQEGVLEQFF. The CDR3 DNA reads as TGCGCCAGCAGCCAAGAAGGCGTTCTTGAGCAGTTCTTC.

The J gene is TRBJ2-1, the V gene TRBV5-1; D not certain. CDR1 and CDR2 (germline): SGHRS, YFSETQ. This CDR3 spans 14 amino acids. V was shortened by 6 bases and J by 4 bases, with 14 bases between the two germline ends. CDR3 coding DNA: TGCGCCAGCACTCCTCCTGACTCGTACAATGAGCAGTTCTTC. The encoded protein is CASTPPDSYNEQFF.

As DNA, the CDR3 is TGTGCCAGCAGCTTTGGTTCGGTAGCGGGATCGCACGAGCAGTACTTC. This translates into CASSFGSVAGSHEQYF. This chain joins TRBV5-6 and TRBJ2-7; TRBD2 matches 8 bases. CDR3 length equals 16 residues. Germline values: CDR1 SGHDT, CDR2 YYEEEE. Trimming cost V 2 bases and J 5 bases; bases outside gene matches: 12. The full variable domain, rest sourced from reference TRBV5-6 and TRBJ2-7, is DAGVTQSPTHLIKTRGQQVTLRCSPKSGHDTVSWYQQALGQGPQFIFQYYEEEERQRGNFPDRFSGHQFPNYSSELNVNALLLGDSALYLCASSFGSVAGSHEQYFGPGTRLTVT.

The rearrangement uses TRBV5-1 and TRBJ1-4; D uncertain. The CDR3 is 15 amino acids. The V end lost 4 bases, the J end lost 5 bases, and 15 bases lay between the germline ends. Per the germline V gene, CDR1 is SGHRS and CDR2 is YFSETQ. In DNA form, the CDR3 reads TGCGCCAGCAGCCCCCGGTCCGGGCCCAATGAAAAACTGTTTTTT. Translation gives CASSPRSGPNEKLFF.

CDR3 DNA sequence: TGTGCAAGTCGCTTAGAGGCTAGCGCGGACAATGAGCAGTTCTTC. Translated, it gives CASRLEASADNEQFF. The chain recombines TRBV12-2 with TRBJ2-1; the table's D call, TRBD2, was not checked against the DNA. TRBV12-2 is a documented pseudogene. This CDR3 region has 15 residues.

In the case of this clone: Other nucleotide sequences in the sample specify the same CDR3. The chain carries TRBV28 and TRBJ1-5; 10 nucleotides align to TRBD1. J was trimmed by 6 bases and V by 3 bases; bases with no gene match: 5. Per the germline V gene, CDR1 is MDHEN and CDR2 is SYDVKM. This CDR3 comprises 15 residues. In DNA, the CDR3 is TGTGCCAGCAGTTTGGGACAGGGGTATCGTCAGCCCCAGCATTTT. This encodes CASSLGQGYRQPQHF.

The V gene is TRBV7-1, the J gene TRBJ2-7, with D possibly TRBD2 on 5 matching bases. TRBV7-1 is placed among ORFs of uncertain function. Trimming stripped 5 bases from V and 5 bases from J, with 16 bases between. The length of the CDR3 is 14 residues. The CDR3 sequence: CASSTESTRDEQYF. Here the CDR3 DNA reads TGTGCCAGCAGCACAGAATCTACTAGGGACGAGCAGTACTTC.

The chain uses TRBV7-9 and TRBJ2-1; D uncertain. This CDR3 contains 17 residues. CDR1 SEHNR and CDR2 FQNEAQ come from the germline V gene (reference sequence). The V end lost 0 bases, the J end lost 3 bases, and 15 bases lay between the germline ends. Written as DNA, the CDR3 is TGTGCCAGCAGCTTAGCGGCATTCGGGCCTAGCTACAATGAGCAGTTCTTC. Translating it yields CASSLAAFGPSYNEQFF.

The CDR3 spells CASSLGSSSYEQYF. The DNA for the CDR3 is TGCGCCAGCAGCTTAGGCAGTAGCTCCTACGAGCAGTACTTC. V is TRBV5-1 and J is TRBJ2-7; D remains unclear. Germline CDR1 is SGHRS and CDR2 is YFSETQ. CDR3 length: 14 amino acids. Trimming pared 2 bases from V and 0 bases from J, leaving 9 bases between.

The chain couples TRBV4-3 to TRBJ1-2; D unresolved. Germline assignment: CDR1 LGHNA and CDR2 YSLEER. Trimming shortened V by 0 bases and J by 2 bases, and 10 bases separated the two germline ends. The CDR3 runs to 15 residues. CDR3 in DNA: TGCGCCAGCAGCCAAGAACTGGGGAGGAACTATGGCTACACCTTC. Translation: CASSQELGRNYGYTF.

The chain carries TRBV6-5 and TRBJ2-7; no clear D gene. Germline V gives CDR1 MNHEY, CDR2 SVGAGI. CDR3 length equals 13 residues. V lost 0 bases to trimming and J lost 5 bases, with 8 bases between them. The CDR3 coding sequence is TGTGCCAGCAGTTACTCGACTTGGAACGAGCAGTACTTC. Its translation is CASSYSTWNEQYF.

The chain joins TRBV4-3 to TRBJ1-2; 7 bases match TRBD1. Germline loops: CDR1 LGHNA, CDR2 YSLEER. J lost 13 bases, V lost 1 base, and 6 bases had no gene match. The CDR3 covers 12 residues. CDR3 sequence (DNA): TGCGCCAGCAGCCAAGCGACAGGGCACCCCACCTTC. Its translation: CASSQATGHPTF.

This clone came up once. In nucleotides, the CDR3 is TGTGCCAGCAGCCCCCCGGACAGGGTACGAACTGAAGCTTTCTTT. As protein: CASSPPDRVRTEAFF. This chain joins TRBV7-9 and TRBJ1-1; TRBD1 aligns across 8 bases. Germline V lookup: CDR1 SEHNR, CDR2 FQNEAQ (reference sequence). This CDR3 region has 15 residues. J was trimmed by 5 bases and V by 5 bases; bases with no gene match: 10.

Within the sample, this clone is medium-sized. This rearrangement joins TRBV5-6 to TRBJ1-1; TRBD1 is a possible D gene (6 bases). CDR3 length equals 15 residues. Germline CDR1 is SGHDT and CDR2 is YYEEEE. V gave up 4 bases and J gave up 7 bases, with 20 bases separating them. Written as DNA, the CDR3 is TGTGCCAGCAGCCTATCTCCAACGAGGGGGTTTGAAGCTTTCTTT. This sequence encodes CASSLSPTRGFEAFF.

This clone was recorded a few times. The DNA for the CDR3 is TGCGCCAGCAGCTACGCAAACCGACTGTTTTTT. This sequence encodes CASSYANRLFF. This rearrangement joins TRBV5-1 to TRBJ1-4; D gene uncertain. The germline CDR1 and CDR2 sequences are SGHRS and YFSETQ. V was pared by 3 bases and J by 13 bases, with 10 bases between. There are 11 residues in the CDR3.

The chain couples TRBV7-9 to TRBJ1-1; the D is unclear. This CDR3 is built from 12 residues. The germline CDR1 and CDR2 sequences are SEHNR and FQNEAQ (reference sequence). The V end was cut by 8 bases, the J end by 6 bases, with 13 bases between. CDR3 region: CASDSGRPEAFF. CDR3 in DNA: TGTGCCAGCGACTCGGGCCGGCCTGAAGCTTTCTTT.

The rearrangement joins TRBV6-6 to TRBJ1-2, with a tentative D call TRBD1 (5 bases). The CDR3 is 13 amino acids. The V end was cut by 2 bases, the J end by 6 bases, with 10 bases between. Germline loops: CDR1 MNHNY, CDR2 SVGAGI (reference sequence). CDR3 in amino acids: CASSYGGGDGYTF. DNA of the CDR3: TGTGCCAGCAGTTACGGGGGTGGAGATGGCTACACCTTC.

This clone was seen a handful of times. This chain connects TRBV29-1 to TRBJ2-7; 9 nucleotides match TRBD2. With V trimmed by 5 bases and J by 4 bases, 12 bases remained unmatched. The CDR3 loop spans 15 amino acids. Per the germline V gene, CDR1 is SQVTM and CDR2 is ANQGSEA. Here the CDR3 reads CSVPGASGTEYEQYF. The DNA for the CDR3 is TGCAGCGTTCCGGGCGCTAGCGGGACCGAATACGAGCAGTACTTC.

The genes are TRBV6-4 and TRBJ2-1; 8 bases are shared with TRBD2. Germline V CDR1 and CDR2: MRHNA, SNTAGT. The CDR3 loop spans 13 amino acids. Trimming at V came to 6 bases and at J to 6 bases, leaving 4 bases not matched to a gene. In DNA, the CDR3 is TGTGCCAGCAGCTGGACTAGCAGCAATGAGCAGTTCTTC. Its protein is CASSWTSSNEQFF.

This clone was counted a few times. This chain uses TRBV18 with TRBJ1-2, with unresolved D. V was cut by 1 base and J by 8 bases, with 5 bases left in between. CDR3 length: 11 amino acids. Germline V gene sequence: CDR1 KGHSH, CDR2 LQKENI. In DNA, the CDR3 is TGTGCCAGCTCACCACTGAAAGGCTACACCTTC. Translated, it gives CASSPLKGYTF.

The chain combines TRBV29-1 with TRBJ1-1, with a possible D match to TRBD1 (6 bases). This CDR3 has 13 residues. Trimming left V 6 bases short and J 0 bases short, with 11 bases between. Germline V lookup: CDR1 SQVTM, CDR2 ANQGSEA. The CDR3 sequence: CSVTDRMNTEAFF. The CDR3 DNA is TGCAGCGTGACGGACAGAATGAACACTGAAGCTTTCTTT.

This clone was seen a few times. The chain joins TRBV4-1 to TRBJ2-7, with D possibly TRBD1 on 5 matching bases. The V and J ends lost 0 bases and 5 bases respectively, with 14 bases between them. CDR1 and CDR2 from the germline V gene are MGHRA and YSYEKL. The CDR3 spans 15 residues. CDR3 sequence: CASSQERGRNHEQYF. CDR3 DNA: TGCGCCAGCAGCCAAGAAAGGGGCCGAAACCACGAGCAGTACTTC.

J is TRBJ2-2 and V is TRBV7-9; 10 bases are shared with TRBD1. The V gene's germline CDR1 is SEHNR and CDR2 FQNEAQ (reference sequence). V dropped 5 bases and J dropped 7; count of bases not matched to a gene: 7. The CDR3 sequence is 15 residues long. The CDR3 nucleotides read TGTGCCAGCAGCGAAGGACAGGGGGTTCGCGGGGAGCTGTTTTTT. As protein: CASSEGQGVRGELFF.

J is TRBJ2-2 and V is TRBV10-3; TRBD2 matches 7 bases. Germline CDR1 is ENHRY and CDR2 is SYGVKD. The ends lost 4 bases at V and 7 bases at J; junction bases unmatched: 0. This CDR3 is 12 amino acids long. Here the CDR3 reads CAISAGGGELFF. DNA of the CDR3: TGTGCCATCAGTGCGGGAGGCGGGGAGCTGTTTTTT.

The CDR3 is CASSPVGAGELFF. DNA for the CDR3: TGTGCCAGCAGTCCCGTAGGGGCCGGGGAGCTGTTTTTT. The genes are TRBV28 and TRBJ2-2; maybe TRBD1 (5 bases). CDR3 length equals 13 residues. Germline-derived CDR1 and CDR2 are MDHEN and SYDVKM. V gave up 5 bases and J gave up 6 bases, with 10 bases separating them.

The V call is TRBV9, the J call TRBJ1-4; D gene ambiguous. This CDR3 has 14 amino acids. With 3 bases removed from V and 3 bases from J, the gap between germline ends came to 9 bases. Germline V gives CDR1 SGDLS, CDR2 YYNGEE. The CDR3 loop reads CASSAEGANEKLFF. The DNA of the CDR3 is TGTGCCAGCAGCGCGGAGGGAGCTAATGAAAAACTGTTTTTT.

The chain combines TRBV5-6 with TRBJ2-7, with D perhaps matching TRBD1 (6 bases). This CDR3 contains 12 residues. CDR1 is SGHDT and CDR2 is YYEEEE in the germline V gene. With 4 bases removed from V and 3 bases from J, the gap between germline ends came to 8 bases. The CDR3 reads CASSGDIYEQYF. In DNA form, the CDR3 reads TGTGCCAGCAGCGGGGACATCTACGAGCAGTACTTC.

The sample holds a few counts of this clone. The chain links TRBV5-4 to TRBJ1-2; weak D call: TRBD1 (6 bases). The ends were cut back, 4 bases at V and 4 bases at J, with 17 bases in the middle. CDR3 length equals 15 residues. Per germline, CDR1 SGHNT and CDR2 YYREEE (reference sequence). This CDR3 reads CASSQEGRGVYGYTF. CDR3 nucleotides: TGTGCCAGCAGCCAAGAAGGCAGGGGCGTCTATGGCTACACCTTC.

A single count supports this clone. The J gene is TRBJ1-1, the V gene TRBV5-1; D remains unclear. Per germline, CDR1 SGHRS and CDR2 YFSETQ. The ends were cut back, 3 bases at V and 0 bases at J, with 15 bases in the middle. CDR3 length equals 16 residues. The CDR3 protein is CASSSAEHVMNTEAFF. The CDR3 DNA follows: TGCGCCAGCAGCTCCGCCGAGCACGTAATGAACACTGAAGCTTTCTTT.

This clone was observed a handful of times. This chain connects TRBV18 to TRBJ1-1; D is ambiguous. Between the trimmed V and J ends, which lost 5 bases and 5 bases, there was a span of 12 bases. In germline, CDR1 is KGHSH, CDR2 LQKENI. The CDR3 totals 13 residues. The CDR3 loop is CASSEQKGTEAFF. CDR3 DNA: TGTGCCAGCTCAGAACAGAAAGGTACTGAAGCTTTCTTT.